Given below is one T cell receptor (beta chain) in context. This clonotype was detected ten times or more. No antigen is known for it. No much larger clone exists at a distance of one base, and base qualities are not known. These data are taken from a study of identical twins (dated by TCRdb to 2016 to 2018). In the study overall: To test whether fetal clonotypes persist, this study deep-sequenced TCR alpha and beta repertoires from monozygotic twins, from unrelated adults of various ages, and from cord blood. To rule out contamination, the twin experiments were replicated at different times with different library preparation protocols.

The receptor library was made with 5' RACE. For sequencing, an Illumina HiSeq 2000 was employed. A universal primer binding site was introduced by template switching, and a unique molecular identifier was present in the final cDNA, enabling accurate counting of TCR cDNA molecules. First-strand cDNA for TCR alpha and beta chains was synthesized from specific primers in the conserved constant-segment region. Each cDNA library was double barcoded, with a SMART-Mk sample barcode plus Illumina barcodes, to control for contamination. Two successive PCR steps introduced TruSeq adapter sequences along with Illumina sample barcodes. The TCR alpha and beta cDNA libraries were sequenced on the Illumina HiSeq platform using custom primers. The study's own analysis went as follows. Raw reads were processed with MiGEC to extract unique molecular identifiers, and MiXCR was used to determine CDR3 positions. For each individual, recombination models were inferred using an EM algorithm with the repgenHMM and IGoR tools. Shared clonotypes were analyzed with the tcR package in R, and sharing was normalized by the product of cloneset sizes. To study raw recombination free of thymic and clonal selection effects, out-of-frame nonproductive sequences were analyzed. TCRdb redid the processing of the public reads, applying fastp at Q25 and MiXCR, and retained in-frame beta chains. When rows share a CDR3 protein, they turn into one entry using the most common DNA and genes. The V and J calls here are based on TCRdb, not the publication. The sample records 250,000 or so distinct CDR3 sequences, roughly 7% of which are singletons. The leading ten clones occupy approximately 3.7% of the sample.

General conclusions and limits of the study: Compared with coincidental sharing between unrelated individuals, out-of-frame TCR alpha sequences shared between twins showed an excess of sequences with low generation probability. Excess twin sharing in beta out-of-frame sequences was weaker because fewer shared sequences lowered the signal-to-noise ratio. In monozygotic twins, out-of-frame TCR alpha sharing was systematically underestimated by recombination models, although the models agreed with sharing between unrelated individuals. Fewer insertions were carried by abundant cord blood beta clonotypes; a weaker similar trend was observed in young adult naive repertoires, while no such trend was observed in memory repertoires. Invariant T cells such as MAIT and iNKT could partly confound zero-insertion analyses, although diverse VJ usage argued against such confounding for most clonotypes. Because the same donors could not be followed over many years, the conclusions relied on cross-sectional statistical analysis.

All donors were healthy Caucasians. Three pairs of female monozygotic twins, all aged about 18 to 30 years, were included in the twin cohort. Using Miltenyi CD45RO+ enrichment and human naive T-cell isolation kits, memory (CD45RO+) and naive T cells were isolated from PBMC. V is reduced by 0 bases and J by 5 bases, leaving a spacing of 4 bases between them. The germline V gene gives CDR1 as MRHNA and CDR2 as SNTAGT. The CDR3 runs 12 residues from the cysteine to the phenylalanine. Left in the record is the CDR3 DNA by itself, 36 bases read in frame from the first base. The same sample was also used in a study of yellow fever vaccine responses in identical twins. The second study also describes: The T cell response to vaccination in identical twins was reported by the authors to appear partly convergent and partly personalized. The study precisely tracked vaccine-responding T cell clones in identical twins.

The rearranged segments are TRBV6-4 and TRBJ1-1; no D segment can be confidently identified. Material for sequencing was memory (CD45RO+) T cells sorted from blood. This specimen's cell subset or site label, per the study, means: CD45RO+ enriched T cells. This receptor was taken from a woman younger than 35 in good health. The DNA sequence is as follows: TGTGCCAGCAGTGACTCGGAGACTGAAGCTTTCTTT. This yields the protein CASSDSETEAFF.